Below are 10 T cell receptor beta chains sequenced from a single sample in a study of CD8 T cells in Susac syndrome. After extraction with the RNeasy kit, about 0.45 to 1 ug of the RNA was reverse transcribed using random hexamers. TCRdb called the immunoSEQ multiplex PCR reads again in MiXCR, with one record for every CDR3 protein. The sample consists of roughly 300,000 distinct CDR3 sequences, 70% to 90% of them appearing once. Sequencing was carried out using CD8+ T cells from PBMCs. These receptors all stem from a human donor with multiple sclerosis.

The V call is TRBV7-6, the J call TRBJ1-4, with 11 bases matching TRBD1. CDR1 and CDR2 from the germline V gene are SGHVS and FNYEAQ. Trimming cost V 3 bases and J 8 bases; bases outside gene matches: 11. This CDR3 has 17 residues. DNA of the CDR3: TGTGCCAGCAGCTTCCTACCGCCGGGACAGGGGGTCGAAAAACTGTTTTTT. Encoded protein: CASSFLPPGQGVEKLFF.

This chain connects TRBV12-3 or TRBV12-4 to TRBJ2-7; 7 bases map to TRBD1. This CDR3 contains 11 residues. The trim removed 4 bases at V and 9 bases at J, leaving 3 bases unmatched. This CDR3 is CASSSTGAQYF. CDR3 sequence (DNA): TGTGCCAGCAGTTCCACAGGGGCGCAGTACTTC.

The chain links TRBV7-2 to TRBJ2-2; D is possibly TRBD1 or TRBD2 (5 bases each). The CDR3 extends over 17 amino acids. Trimming removed 4 bases from V and 2 bases from J, with 17 bases in between. CDR1 and CDR2 from the germline V gene are SGHTA and FQGNSA. CDR3 sequence reads: CASSSPTGAPNTGELFF. The CDR3 DNA is TGTGCCAGCAGCTCACCTACCGGGGCACCTAACACCGGGGAGCTGTTTTTT. Drawing the rest from reference TRBV7-2 and TRBJ2-2, the complete variable domain is GAGVSQSPSNKVTEKGKDVELRCDPISGHTALYWYRQSLGQGLEFLIYFQGNSAPDKSGLPSDRFSAERTGGSVSTLTIQRTQQEDSAVYLCASSSPTGAPNTGELFFGEGSRLTVL.

CDR3 sequence reads: CSVPSYNEQFF. The CDR3 region has the DNA TGCAGCGTCCCATCTTACAATGAGCAGTTCTTC. J is TRBJ2-1 and V is TRBV29-1; no definite D call. The CDR3 sequence is 11 residues long. Trimming shortened V by 6 bases and J by 4 bases, and 7 bases separated the two germline ends. Germline V gene data show CDR1 as SQVTM and CDR2 as ANQGSEA.

The chain carries TRBV25-1 and TRBJ2-2, with D unclear. Deletions cut 5 bases from V and 9 bases from J, with 13 bases between. Germline V lookup: CDR1 MGHDK, CDR2 SYGVNS. This CDR3 has 13 amino acids. The CDR3 protein is CASSSGPHRELFF. The CDR3, as DNA: TGTGCCAGCAGTAGTGGACCCCACCGGGAGCTGTTTTTT.

This chain connects TRBV9 to TRBJ1-2; possibly TRBD1 for D (5 bases). Germline CDR1 SGDLS, CDR2 YYNGEE. The V gene lost 3 bases and the J gene lost 3 bases, with 9 bases spanning the gap. The CDR3 contains 13 residues. The CDR3 protein is CASSGRGDYGYTF. The CDR3 nucleotides are TGTGCCAGCAGCGGAAGGGGCGACTATGGCTACACCTTC.

This rearrangement joins TRBV18 to TRBJ2-7, with 7 bases identical to TRBD1. The CDR3 contains 11 residues. Germline assignment: CDR1 KGHSH and CDR2 LQKENI. Trimming cost V 5 bases and J 7 bases; bases outside gene matches: 2. CDR3 region: CASSTGDEQYF. The CDR3 DNA follows: TGTGCCAGCTCAACAGGGGATGAGCAGTACTTC.

The chain links TRBV20-1 to TRBJ2-1, with 10 nucleotides matching TRBD2. CDR3 length: 14 amino acids. Trimming at V came to 4 bases and at J to 6 bases, leaving 6 bases not matched to a gene. Per the germline V gene, CDR1 is DFQATT and CDR2 is SNEGSKA (reference sequence). Here the CDR3 DNA reads TGCAGTGCTACCCAGCGGGAGGGCCTCAATGAGCAGTTCTTC. It is translated as CSATQREGLNEQFF.

The chain recombines TRBV24-1 with TRBJ2-5, with D unclear. CDR3 length: 12 amino acids. V lost 0 bases and J 5 bases, leaving 3 bases between the germline ends. In germline, CDR1 is KGHDR, CDR2 SFDVKD. The CDR3 region has the DNA TGTGCCACCAGTGATTTGTGGGAGACCCAGTACTTC. Its translation is CATSDLWETQYF.

The chain uses TRBV7-9 and TRBJ2-1; D is possibly TRBD2 (6 bases). The CDR3 runs to 18 residues. The V end lost 1 base, the J end lost 5 bases, and 21 bases lay between the germline ends. CDR1 SEHNR and CDR2 FQNEAQ come from the germline V gene (reference sequence). The CDR3 coding sequence is TGTGCCAGCAGCTTAGATGCGCTAGCGATATCCTTGGACAATGAGCAGTTCTTC. This codes for CASSLDALAISLDNEQFF.